This TCR beta chain comes out of a study of blood T cells in healthy people across ages. Remarks on this clonotype: The antigen remains unidentified.

Broader study findings: Per million T cells, TCR beta diversity dropped roughly linearly as age increased. Strong correlation existed between TCR beta diversity and naive T cell percentage.

The authors ran a second PCR of roughly 7 to 11 cycles using a sample-barcoded 5' primer and a J-beta primer mix. A tag from a template-switch adaptor with 12 random nucleotides marked each cDNA molecule. TCRdb itself ran the 5' RACE reads through MiXCR, one entry per CDR3 protein. The table shows 1.5 million to 1.8 million distinct CDR3 sequences, with 35% to 45% occurring only once. Peripheral blood, around 9.4 milliliters per donor, was collected. The TCR comes from a woman under 30 in good health. The source material was blood.

The CDR3 DNA sequence: TGTGCCAGCAGCGGCGGGGACAGTAGGGAGACCCAGTACTTC. Translation: CASSGGDSRETQYF. V is TRBV9 and J is TRBJ2-7, with a weak D call TRBD1 (7 bases). TRBJ2-5 matches the DNA end more closely, so the J call is doubtful. Germline CDR1 reads SGDLS; CDR2 reads YYNGEE. CDR3 length: 14 amino acids.